The sequence of this T cell receptor beta chain was determined in a study of T cells after yellow fever vaccination. The CDR3 is 14 amino acids. With V trimmed by 6 bases and J by 7 bases, 7 bases remained unmatched. TCRdb re-called the 5' RACE reads through MiXCR, storing one row per CDR3 protein. The data contain a few hundred thousand distinct CDR3 sequences, around a sixth of them seen just once; the ten biggest clones take up roughly 17%. The clonotype originates from a man younger than 35 who received the YFV17D yellow fever vaccine. This sample comprised PBMCs, obtained 5 days after the first yellow fever vaccination. The chain recombines TRBV12-3 or TRBV12-4 with TRBJ1-2; TRBD1 matches 11 bases. The CDR3 sequence: CASSGTGGRSGYTF. The CDR3 DNA is TGTGCCAGCAGCGGGACAGGGGGACGGAGTGGCTACACCTTC.